The rows below give T cell receptor beta chains drawn from one sample of a study of T cells in Graves' hyperthyroidism and ophthalmopathy. TCRdb recomputed calls from the multiplex PCR reads with MiXCR, one row per CDR3 protein. The sample has 390,000 or so distinct CDR3 sequences; under 15% are singletons. Sequencing was done on a sample of blood. These receptors were taken from a man aged 18 to 30 with Graves' ophthalmopathy. CDR3s include the opening cysteine and the closing phenylalanine or tryptophan. D genes are given only for firm matches. Where a row states a size, it is once, few, many or the class of an expanded clone; other rows omit it.

CDR3 protein,CDR3 DNA,CDR3 length,J gene,D gene,clone size,V gene
CATSTLLAGGETQYF,TGTGCCACCAGTACTTTACTAGCGGGAGGAGAGACCCAGTACTTC,15,TRBJ2-5,TRBD2,NA,TRBV24-1
CASSYGYNEQFF,TGTGCCAGCAGTTACGGGTACAATGAGCAGTTCTTC,12,TRBJ2-1,NA,many,TRBV6-5
CASKGYRQGREEPQHF,TGTGCCAGTAAGGGTTATAGACAGGGTCGAGAGGAGCCCCAGCATTTT,16,TRBJ1-5,TRBD1,NA,TRBV6-1
CASSLGQANYGYTF,TGTGCCAGCAGCTTGGGGCAGGCTAACTATGGCTACACCTTC,14,TRBJ1-2,NA,many,TRBV7-9
CATSEPRGPKETQYF,TGTGCCACCAGTGAACCCCGGGGCCCGAAAGAGACCCAGTACTTC,15,TRBJ2-5,NA,NA,TRBV24-1
CASSLGYRVRGNEKLFF,TGTGCCAGCAGCTTGGGATACAGAGTCAGGGGGAATGAAAAACTGTTTTTT,17,TRBJ1-4,TRBD1,few,TRBV7-2
CASSEAGTQRHGYTF,TGTGCCAGCAGTGAAGCGGGGACACAAAGGCATGGCTACACCTTC,15,TRBJ1-2,NA,NA,TRBV6-1
CASSYASGTSGSYEQYF,TGTGCCAGCAGTTACGCCTCCGGGACTAGCGGGTCCTACGAGCAGTACTTC,17,TRBJ2-7,TRBD2,few,TRBV6-6
CASSYSSPLAGRTDTQYF,TGTGCCAGCAGTTACTCGAGCCCCCTAGCGGGCCGCACAGATACGCAGTATTTT,18,TRBJ2-3,TRBD2,NA,TRBV6-2/TRBV6-3
CATGQGGTDTQYF,TGTGCCACCGGACAGGGCGGCACAGATACGCAGTATTTT,13,TRBJ2-3,TRBD1,NA,TRBV19
CATSDWGETQYF,TGTGCCACCAGTGATTGGGGGGAGACCCAGTACTTC,12,TRBJ2-5,NA,many,TRBV24-1
CASSESYGHEQYF,TGCGCCAGCAGTGAGTCGTACGGCCACGAGCAGTACTTC,13,TRBJ2-7,NA,few,TRBV10-1
CASSIVAGERPEAFF,TGTGCCAGTAGTATAGTGGCCGGGGAGAGGCCTGAAGCTTTCTTT,15,TRBJ1-1,NA,NA,TRBV19
CASSLGWYGYTF,TGTGCCAGCAGTTTAGGGTGGTACGGCTACACCTTC,12,TRBJ1-2,NA,many,TRBV12-3/TRBV12-4
CASSARLAGGGLETQYF,TGTGCCAGCAGCGCCCGACTAGCGGGGGGGGGGCTAGAGACCCAGTACTTC,17,TRBJ2-5,TRBD2,NA,TRBV7-8
CSAPNRLAGLDTQYF,TGCAGTGCTCCGAATCGACTAGCGGGGCTGGATACGCAGTATTTT,15,TRBJ2-3,TRBD2,many,TRBV20-1
CAISEDRTAYEQYF,TGTGCCATCAGTGAGGACAGGACAGCCTACGAGCAGTACTTC,14,TRBJ2-7,NA,many,TRBV10-3
CASSLSGPEQYF,TGTGCCAGCAGTTTATCGGGCCCGGAGCAGTACTTC,12,TRBJ2-7,NA,many,TRBV28
CASSDRQNSPLHF,TGTGCCAGTAGTGACCGACAGAATTCACCCCTCCACTTT,13,TRBJ1-6,NA,NA,TRBV19
CATQGRGPQVHEQYF,TGTGCCACCCAGGGTCGCGGACCTCAGGTCCACGAGCAGTACTTC,15,TRBJ2-7,NA,few,TRBV24-1
CSAPGLAGATYEQYF,TGCAGTGCTCCGGGACTAGCGGGGGCAACCTACGAGCAGTACTTC,15,TRBJ2-7,TRBD2,NA,TRBV20-1
CASSPGTSGGLGTQYF,TGTGCCAGCAGCCCCGGGACTAGCGGGGGCCTCGGGACCCAGTACTTC,16,TRBJ2-5,TRBD2,many,TRBV7-9
CASSTGTGINQPQHF,TGCGCCAGCAGCACCGGGACAGGGATCAATCAGCCCCAGCATTTT,15,TRBJ1-5,TRBD1,NA,TRBV5-1
CASSLGGRYEKLFF,TGTGCCAGCAGCTTAGGGGGCCGATATGAAAAACTGTTTTTT,14,TRBJ1-4,NA,NA,TRBV7-2
CASSLVAEKYQETQYF,TGTGCCAGCAGCTTAGTCGCCGAGAAATACCAAGAGACCCAGTACTTC,16,TRBJ2-5,NA,many,TRBV11-2
CASSPQGDSGNTIYF,TGTGCCAGCTCACCACAGGGCGACTCTGGAAACACCATATATTTT,15,TRBJ1-3,NA,NA,TRBV18
CASSEASGTDTQYF,TGCGCCAGCAGTGAGGCTAGCGGCACAGATACGCAGTATTTT,14,TRBJ2-3,NA,NA,TRBV10-2
CASSFGGSPLHF,TGTGCCAGCAGTTTCGGAGGGAGCCCCCTCCACTTT,12,TRBJ1-6,NA,few,TRBV6-5
CASSLGHADPNYGYTF,TGTGCCAGCAGCTTAGGACATGCAGACCCGAACTATGGCTACACCTTC,16,TRBJ1-2,NA,few,TRBV7-9
CASSTGTLNSPLHF,TGTGCCAGCTCGACCGGGACGTTAAATTCACCCCTCCACTTT,14,TRBJ1-6,NA,many,TRBV18
CASHYRGNQPQHF,TGTGCCAGTCACTACAGGGGAAATCAGCCCCAGCATTTT,13,TRBJ1-5,TRBD1,NA,TRBV2
CASSHTWDRGDTEAFF,TGTGCCAGCAGCCACACCTGGGACAGGGGCGATACTGAAGCTTTCTTT,16,TRBJ1-1,TRBD1,many,TRBV3-1